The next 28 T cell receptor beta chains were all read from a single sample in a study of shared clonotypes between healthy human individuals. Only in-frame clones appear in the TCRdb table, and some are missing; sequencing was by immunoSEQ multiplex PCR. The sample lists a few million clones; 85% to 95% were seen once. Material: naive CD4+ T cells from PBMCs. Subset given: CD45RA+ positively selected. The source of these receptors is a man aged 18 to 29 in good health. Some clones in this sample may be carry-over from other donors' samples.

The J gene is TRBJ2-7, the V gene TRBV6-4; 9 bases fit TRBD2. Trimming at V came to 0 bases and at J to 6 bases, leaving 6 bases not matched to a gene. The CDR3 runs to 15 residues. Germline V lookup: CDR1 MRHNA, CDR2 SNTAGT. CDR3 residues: CASSDSLAGGGEQYF. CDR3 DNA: TGTGCCAGCAGTGACTCACTAGCGGGTGGGGGCGAGCAGTACTTC.

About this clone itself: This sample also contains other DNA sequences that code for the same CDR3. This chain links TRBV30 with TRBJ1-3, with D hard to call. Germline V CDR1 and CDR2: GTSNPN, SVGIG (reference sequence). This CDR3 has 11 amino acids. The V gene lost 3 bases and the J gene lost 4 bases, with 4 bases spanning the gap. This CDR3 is CAWSPGNTIYF. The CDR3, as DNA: TGTGCCTGGAGCCCAGGAAACACCATATATTTT.

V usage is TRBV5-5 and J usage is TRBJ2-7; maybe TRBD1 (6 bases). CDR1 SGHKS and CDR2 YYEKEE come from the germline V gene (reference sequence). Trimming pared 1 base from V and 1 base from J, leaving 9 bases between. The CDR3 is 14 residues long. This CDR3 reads CASSLWTASYEQYF. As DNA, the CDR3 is TGTGCCAGCAGCTTGTGGACAGCATCCTACGAGCAGTACTTC.

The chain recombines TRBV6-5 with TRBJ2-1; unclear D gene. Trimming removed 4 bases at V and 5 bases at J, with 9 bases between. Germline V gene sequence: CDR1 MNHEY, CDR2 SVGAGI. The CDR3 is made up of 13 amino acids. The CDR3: CASSSRPDNEQFF. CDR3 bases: TGTGCCAGCAGTTCCAGGCCAGACAATGAGCAGTTCTTC.

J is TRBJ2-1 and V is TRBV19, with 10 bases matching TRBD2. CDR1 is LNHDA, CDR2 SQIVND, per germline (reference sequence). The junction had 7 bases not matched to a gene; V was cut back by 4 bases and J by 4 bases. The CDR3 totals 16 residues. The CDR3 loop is CASSTVGLAPYNEQFF. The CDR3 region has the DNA TGTGCCAGTAGTACGGTGGGACTAGCGCCTTACAATGAGCAGTTCTTC.

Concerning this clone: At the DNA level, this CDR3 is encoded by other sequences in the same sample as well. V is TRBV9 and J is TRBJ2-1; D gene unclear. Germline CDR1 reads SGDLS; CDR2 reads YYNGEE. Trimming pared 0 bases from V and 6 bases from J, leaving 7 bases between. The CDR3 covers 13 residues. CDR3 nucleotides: TGTGCCAGCAGCGTAGTGGCGAGCAATGAGCAGTTCTTC. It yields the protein CASSVVASNEQFF.

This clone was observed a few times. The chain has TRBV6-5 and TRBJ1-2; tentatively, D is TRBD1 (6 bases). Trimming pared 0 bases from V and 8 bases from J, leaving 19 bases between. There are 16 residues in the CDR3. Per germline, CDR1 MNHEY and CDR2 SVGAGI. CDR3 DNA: TGTGCCAGCAGTTACTCCTGGGACACTCTTGTTGGAGGCTACACCTTC. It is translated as CASSYSWDTLVGGYTF.

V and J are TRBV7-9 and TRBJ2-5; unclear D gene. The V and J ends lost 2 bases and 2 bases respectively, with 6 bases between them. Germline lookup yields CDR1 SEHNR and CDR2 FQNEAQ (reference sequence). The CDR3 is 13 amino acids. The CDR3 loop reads CASSLSQQETQYF. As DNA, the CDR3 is TGTGCCAGCAGCTTATCCCAACAAGAGACCCAGTACTTC.

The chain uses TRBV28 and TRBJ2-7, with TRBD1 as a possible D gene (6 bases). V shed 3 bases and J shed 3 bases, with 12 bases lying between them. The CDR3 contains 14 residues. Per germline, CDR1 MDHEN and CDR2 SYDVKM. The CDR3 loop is CASSFTDSNYEQYF. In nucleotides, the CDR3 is TGTGCCAGCAGTTTCACGGACAGTAACTACGAGCAGTACTTC.

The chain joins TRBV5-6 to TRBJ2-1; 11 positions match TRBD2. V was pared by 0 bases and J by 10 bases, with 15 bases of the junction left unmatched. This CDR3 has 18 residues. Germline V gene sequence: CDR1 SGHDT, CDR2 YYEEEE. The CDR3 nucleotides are TGTGCCAGCAGCTTGGCGTCCCTAGCGGGAGGCAGGGGCGGAGAGCAGTTCTTC. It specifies CASSLASLAGGRGGEQFF.

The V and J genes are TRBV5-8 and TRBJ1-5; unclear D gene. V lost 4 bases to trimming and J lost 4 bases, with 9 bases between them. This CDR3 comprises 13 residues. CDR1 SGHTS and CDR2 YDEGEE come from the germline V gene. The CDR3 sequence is CASSAMLNQPQHF. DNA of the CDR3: TGTGCCAGCAGCGCTATGTTAAATCAGCCCCAGCATTTT.

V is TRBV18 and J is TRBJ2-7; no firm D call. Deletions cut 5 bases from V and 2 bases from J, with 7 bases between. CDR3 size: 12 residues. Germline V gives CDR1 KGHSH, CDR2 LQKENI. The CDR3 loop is CASSSRPYEQYF. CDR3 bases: TGTGCCAGCTCATCCAGGCCCTACGAGCAGTACTTC.

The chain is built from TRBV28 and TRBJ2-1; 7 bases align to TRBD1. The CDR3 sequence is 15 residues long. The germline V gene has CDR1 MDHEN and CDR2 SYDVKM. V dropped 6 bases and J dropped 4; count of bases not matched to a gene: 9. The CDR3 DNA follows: TGTGCCAGCAGACTGACGGACAGGTCATACAATGAGCAGTTCTTC. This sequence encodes CASRLTDRSYNEQFF.

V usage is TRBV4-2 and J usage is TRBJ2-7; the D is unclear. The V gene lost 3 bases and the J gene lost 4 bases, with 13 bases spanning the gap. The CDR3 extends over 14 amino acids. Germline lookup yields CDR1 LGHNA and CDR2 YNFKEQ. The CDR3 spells CASSQAGPRYEQYF. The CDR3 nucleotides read TGTGCCAGCAGCCAGGCCGGGCCGCGGTACGAGCAGTACTTC.

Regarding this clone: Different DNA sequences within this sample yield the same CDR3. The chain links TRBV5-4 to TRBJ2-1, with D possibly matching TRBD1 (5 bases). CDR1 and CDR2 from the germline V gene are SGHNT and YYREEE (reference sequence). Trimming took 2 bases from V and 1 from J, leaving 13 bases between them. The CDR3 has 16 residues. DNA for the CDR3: TGTGCCAGCAGCTTTCCCTCAGGGCCTTCCTACAATGAGCAGTTCTTC. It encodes CASSFPSGPSYNEQFF.

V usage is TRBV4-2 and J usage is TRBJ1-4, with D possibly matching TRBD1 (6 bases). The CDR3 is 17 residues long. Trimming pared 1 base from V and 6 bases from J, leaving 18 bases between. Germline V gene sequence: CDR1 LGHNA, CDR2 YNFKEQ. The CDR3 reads CASSQVGGGARDEKLFF. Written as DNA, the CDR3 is TGTGCCAGCAGCCAAGTGGGAGGGGGGGCGCGAGATGAAAAACTGTTTTTT.

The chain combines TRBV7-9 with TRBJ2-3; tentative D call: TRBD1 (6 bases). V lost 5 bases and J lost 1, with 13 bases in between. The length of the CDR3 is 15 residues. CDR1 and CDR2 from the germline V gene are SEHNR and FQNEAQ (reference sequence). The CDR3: CASSPTGYGTDTQYF. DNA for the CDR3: TGTGCCAGCAGCCCTACAGGGTATGGCACAGATACGCAGTATTTT.

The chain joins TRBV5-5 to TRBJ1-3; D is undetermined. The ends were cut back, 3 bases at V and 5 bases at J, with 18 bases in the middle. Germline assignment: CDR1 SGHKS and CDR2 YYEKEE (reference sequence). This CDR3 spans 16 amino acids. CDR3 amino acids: CASSSGPGIGRNTIYF. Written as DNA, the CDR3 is TGTGCCAGCAGCTCCGGACCAGGTATAGGACGAAACACCATATATTTT.

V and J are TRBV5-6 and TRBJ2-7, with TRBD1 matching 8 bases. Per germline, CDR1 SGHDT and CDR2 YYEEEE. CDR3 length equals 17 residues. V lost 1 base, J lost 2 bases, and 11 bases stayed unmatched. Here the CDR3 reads CASSLKKDRVWAYEQYF. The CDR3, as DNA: TGTGCCAGCAGCTTGAAAAAGGACAGGGTCTGGGCCTACGAGCAGTACTTC.

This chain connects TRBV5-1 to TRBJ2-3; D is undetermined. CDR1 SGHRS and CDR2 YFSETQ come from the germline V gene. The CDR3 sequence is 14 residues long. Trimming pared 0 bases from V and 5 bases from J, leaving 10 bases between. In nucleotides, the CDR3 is TGCGCCAGCAGCTTGGGGCTAGACCGAGATACGCAGTATTTT. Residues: CASSLGLDRDTQYF.

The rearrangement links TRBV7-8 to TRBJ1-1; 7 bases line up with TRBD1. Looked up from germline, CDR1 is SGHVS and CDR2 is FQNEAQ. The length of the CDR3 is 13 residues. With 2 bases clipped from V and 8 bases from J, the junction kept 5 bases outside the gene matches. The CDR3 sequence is CASSLRGGDEAFF. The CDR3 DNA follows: TGTGCCAGCAGCTTAAGAGGGGGCGACGAAGCTTTCTTT.

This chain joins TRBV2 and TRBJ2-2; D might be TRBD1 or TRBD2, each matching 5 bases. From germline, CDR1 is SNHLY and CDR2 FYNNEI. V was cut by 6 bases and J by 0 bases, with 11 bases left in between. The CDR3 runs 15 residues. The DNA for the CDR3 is TGTGCCAGCAGCTTCCGGGACCCGAACACCGGGGAGCTGTTTTTT. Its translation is CASSFRDPNTGELFF.

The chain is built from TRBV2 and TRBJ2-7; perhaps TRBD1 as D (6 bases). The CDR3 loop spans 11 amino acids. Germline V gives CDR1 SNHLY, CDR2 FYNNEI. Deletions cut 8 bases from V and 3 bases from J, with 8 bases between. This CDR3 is CASGRGYEQYF. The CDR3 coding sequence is TGTGCCAGCGGCAGGGGCTACGAGCAGTACTTC.

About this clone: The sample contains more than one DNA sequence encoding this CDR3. The CDR3 sequence: CAWSVRGGDQPQHF. The CDR3 nucleotides read TGTGCCTGGAGTGTACGAGGGGGAGATCAGCCCCAGCATTTT. The chain carries TRBV30 and TRBJ1-5; perhaps TRBD1 as D (6 bases). Per germline, CDR1 GTSNPN and CDR2 SVGIG (reference sequence). The length of the CDR3 is 14 residues. Trimming removed 0 bases from V and 5 bases from J, with 11 bases in between.

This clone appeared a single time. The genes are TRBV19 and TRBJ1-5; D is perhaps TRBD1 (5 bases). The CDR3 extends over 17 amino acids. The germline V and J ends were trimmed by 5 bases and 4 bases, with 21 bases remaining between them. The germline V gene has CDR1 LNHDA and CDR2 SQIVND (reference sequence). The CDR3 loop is CASSHSPGQGANQPQHF. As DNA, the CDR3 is TGTGCCAGTAGTCATTCCCCGGGGCAGGGAGCAAATCAGCCCCAGCATTTT.

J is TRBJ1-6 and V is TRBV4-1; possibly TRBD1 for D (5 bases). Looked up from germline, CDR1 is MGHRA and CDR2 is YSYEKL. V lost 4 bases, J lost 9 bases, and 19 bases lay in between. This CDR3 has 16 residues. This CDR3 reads CASSRKWGGDFSPLHF. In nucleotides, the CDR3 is TGCGCCAGCAGCCGCAAATGGGGAGGGGATTTTTCACCCCTCCACTTT.

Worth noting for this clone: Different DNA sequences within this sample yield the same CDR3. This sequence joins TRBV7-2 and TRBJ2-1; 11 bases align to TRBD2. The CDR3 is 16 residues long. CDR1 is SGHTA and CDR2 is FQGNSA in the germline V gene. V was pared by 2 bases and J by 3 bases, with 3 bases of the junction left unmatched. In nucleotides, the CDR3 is TGTGCCAGCAGCTTACTAGCGGGAGGTAGCTACAATGAGCAGTTCTTC. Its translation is CASSLLAGGSYNEQFF.

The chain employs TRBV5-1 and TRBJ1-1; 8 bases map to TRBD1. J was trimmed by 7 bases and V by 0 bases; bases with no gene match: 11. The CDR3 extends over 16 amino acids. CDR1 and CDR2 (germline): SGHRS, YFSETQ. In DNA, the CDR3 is TGCGCCAGCAGCTTGGTACAGCAGGGGGCAGACATTGAAGCTTTCTTT. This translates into CASSLVQQGADIEAFF.